These 6 T cell receptor beta chains were sequenced from one sample in a study of blood T cell repertoires in COVID-19. Repertoires were generated with immunoSEQ multiplex PCR, while TCRdb's copy carries only in-frame clones and drops some. The sample lists approximately 300,000 clones; more than 75% were seen once. Sequences were obtained from peripheral blood. These receptors all stem from a woman aged 50 to 60 with acute or convalescent COVID-19.

The chain joins TRBV4-3 to TRBJ1-2; 7 bases line up with TRBD1. The J segment lost 0 bases and the V segment lost 7 bases, leaving 8 bases of the junction unmatched. This CDR3 region has 15 residues. The germline V gene has CDR1 LGHNA and CDR2 YSLEER. CDR3: CASNPGQNANYGYTF. As DNA, the CDR3 is TGCGCCAGCAACCCGGGACAGAACGCTAACTATGGCTACACCTTC.

The genes are TRBV2 and TRBJ1-1; D not resolved. CDR3 length: 13 residues. Trimming left V 4 bases short and J 1 base short, with 7 bases between. Germline CDR1 reads SNHLY; CDR2 reads FYNNEI. The CDR3 nucleotides read TGTGCCAGCAGTGGGCACGAGAACACTGAAGCTTTCTTT. It is translated as CASSGHENTEAFF.

A single count supports this clone. The CDR3 DNA sequence: TGTGCCAGCAGTCCGGGACAGGGGAGCCAAAAACTGTTTTTT. Translating it yields CASSPGQGSQKLFF. The chain is built from TRBV27 and TRBJ1-4, with 10 bases matching TRBD1. The length of the CDR3 is 14 residues. J lost 9 bases, V lost 5 bases, and 6 bases had no gene match. Germline loops: CDR1 MNHEY, CDR2 SMNVEV (reference sequence). The entire variable domain, with the rest obtained from reference TRBV27 and TRBJ1-4, is as follows: EAQVTQNPRYLITVTGKKLTVTCSQNMNHEYMSWYRQDPGLGLRQIYYSMNVEVTDKGDVPEGYKVSRKEKRNFPLILESPSPNQTSLYFCASSPGQGSQKLFFGSGTQLSVL.

CDR3 in amino acids: CASSPGYPNEQFF. Here the CDR3 DNA reads TGTGCCAGCAGCCCAGGCTATCCCAATGAGCAGTTCTTC. The rearrangement uses TRBV7-9 and TRBJ2-1; D call uncertain. CDR3 length: 13 amino acids. Per the germline V gene, CDR1 is SEHNR and CDR2 is FQNEAQ (reference sequence). Trimming shortened V by 5 bases and J by 6 bases, and 11 bases separated the two germline ends.

This chain connects TRBV18 to TRBJ1-3; D gene ambiguous. CDR1 KGHSH and CDR2 LQKENI come from the germline V gene. V was cut by 4 bases and J by 4 bases, with 17 bases left in between. The CDR3 covers 16 residues. The DNA of the CDR3 is TGTGCCAGCTCACGGGAGGCCAAACTATACGGAAACACCATATATTTT. Protein sequence: CASSREAKLYGNTIYF.

This chain links TRBV7-2 with TRBJ2-7; tentative D call: TRBD2 (7 bases). V dropped 8 bases and J dropped 6 bases, with 20 bases sitting between them. This CDR3 contains 14 residues. The germline V gene encodes CDR1 SGHTA and CDR2 FQGNSA. CDR3 region: CASGVGGGQGEQYF. Here the CDR3 DNA reads TGTGCCAGCGGGGTAGGGGGGGGCCAAGGCGAGCAGTACTTC.